This T cell receptor (beta chain) stems from a study of cytomegalovirus exposure and HLA in healthy donors (dated 2017 in TCRdb). Study-level background: According to an earlier analysis of around 600 of the donors, about 190 million T cells yielded 90 million to 130 million unique TCR beta sequences and around 280 Gb of sequence data. In a later analysis, previously published TCR beta repertoires from hundreds of donors were re-analyzed and high-resolution HLA genotyping was added so that TCR occurrence patterns could be studied. All discovery cohort repertoires had been generated using a single sequencing platform. The genetic ancestry cluster associated with self-reported Caucasian donors included over 80% of the 350 to 500 genotyped donors. Roughly 290 gigabases of sequencing data and 70 million to 100 million unique TCR sequences made up an early release that covered approximately 620 HLA-typed donors. The study profiled the T cell repertoires of 550 to 700 subjects by immunosequencing and related them to cytomegalovirus serostatus. A later genetic analysis took genome-wide SNP genotypes for 398 of the 666 donors and used that subset as a discovery cohort. Among about 360 genotyped donors of the cohort, an average of 235,054 unique TCR beta nucleotide sequences were sequenced per donor, 15% to 20% of them non-productive. A separate validation cohort of 100 to 150 different subjects was used in addition to the approximately 670-subject first cohort. The study aimed to test whether signatures of past pathogen exposure could be identified by cataloging public T cell receptors. Rather than drawing on any new phenotypic data, the later analysis identified candidate immune exposures from TCR beta sequences and the way those sequences occurred across donors. HLA typing included class I and class II loci at four-digit resolution. The number of typed donors differed by locus: 629-630 for A, B, C, DRB1 and DQB1; 522 for DQA1; fewer than 610 for DPA1; and 400 to 480 for DPB1. To predict cytomegalovirus infection status, the study combined high-throughput TCR immunosequencing, statistical association of individual TCRs with disease status, and machine learning. In an earlier analysis of 500 to 650 of the donors, high-throughput TCR beta sequencing was used to judge whether each TCR beta V gene segment behaved as functional or pseudogenic. Donor age, sex, ethnicity and CMV serostatus were compiled together with the repertoire data. Roughly 5 DR-DQ haplotypes were handled as single units for association and clustering, since linkage in the cohort was strong. What the study reported, not specific to this receptor: Correlated functional status among segregating V segments might be attributable to linkage disequilibrium, but an unknown experimental factor could not be ruled out. Several of the top co-occurrence clusters appeared to be linked to parvovirus B19, influenza, CMV and Epstein-Barr virus, according to a later analysis. The cohort was sequenced for TCR beta chains only, and without alpha or paired-chain data the features that could be detected were limited. Presence/absence analyses assumed roughly uniform sequencing depth across donors, an assumption that may not hold. A cluster of highly shared sequence variants was judged likely to be a technical artifact of the sequencing pipeline. A later analysis associated 15,000 to 20,000 TCR beta sequences with specific HLA alleles at a false discovery rate of 0.05. A later analysis found that TCR association rates varied across HLA loci, with DRB1 alleles showing the most associated TCRs and HLA-C alleles the fewest. Most TCR sequences were seen in very few donors, while some public TCRs were found in many individuals. The study gave a list of around 170 TCR beta chains associated with cytomegalovirus. In a later analysis, most CMV-associated TCR beta chains were found to appear HLA-restricted, with HLA associations seemingly driven largely by CMV exposure. A few of the identified cytomegalovirus-associated TCR beta chains were confirmed in vitro to be specific for cytomegalovirus antigens. The 87-base-pair reads could not distinguish some IMGT-functional V segments, including TRBV6-2 and TRBV6-3, so those segments were excluded. The authors suggested that the approach could potentially be generalized to other disease states and immunological phenotypes. Compared with the roughly 720-donor mean, donors in an Asian-associated ancestry cluster had fewer N-insertions in productive TCRs, according to a later genetic analysis. Assigning TCR associations to individual alleles was difficult when HLA alleles, especially DR and DQ, strongly co-occurred. An association between a missense DCLRE1C variant and V-gene and J-gene trimming of TCR beta chains was found in a later genetic analysis and replicated in an independent cohort. In both the original and validation cohorts, the classifier was reported to diagnose cytomegalovirus status with high specificity and sensitivity. HLA typing was unavailable for some donors at each locus, so association tests used only the typed subset. Because counts were too low, roughly 16 rarely observed V segments, including chromosome 9 orphons, were excluded from the earlier analysis of around 640 of the donors. A later analysis found that HLA-associated TCR beta chains were more clonally expanded and had lower generation probabilities than equally common non-associated chains. In an earlier analysis of some 540 of the donors, most TCR beta V segments appeared in productive rearrangements about 90% or about 30% of the time, broadly matching IMGT annotations. A further reported finding was that TCR beta sequences accurately predicted the HLA-A and HLA-B alleles for most subjects in the first cohort. For the cohort, immune exposure information was limited to CMV serostatus.

At the junction V is shortened by 6 bases and J by 7 bases, with 6 bases in between. The CDR3 runs 11 amino acids, cysteine and phenylalanine included. Just the 33-base CDR3 DNA is kept, in frame starting at base 1. Sequences KGHSH (CDR1) and LQKENI (CDR2) are obtained from the germline V gene. Library method: the immunoSEQ multiplex PCR assay. For the multiplex PCR, a mixture combining 60 forward primers for TCR Vbeta segments and 13 reverse primers for TCR Jbeta segments was used. Amplification of the CDR3 region of rearranged TCR beta genes was performed with a multiplex PCR assay on genomic DNA. The amplified TCR beta libraries were sequenced on the Illumina HiSeq System as 87-base-pair reads. The original methods were these. In a later analysis, tens of millions of unique TCR beta chains were counted across the approximately 670 repertoires, and roughly 11 million of these chains were shared by at least two donors. To remove PCR and sequencing errors, raw reads were error-corrected and collapsed into unique sequences using a nearest-neighbor algorithm that merged closely related sequences. V, D and J gene segments were assigned by aligning CDR3 sequences to IMGT reference sequences. Each retained sequence needed at least a six-nucleotide match to both a V gene segment and a J gene segment. Rearrangements were called productive when the CDR3 lacked stop codons and stayed in frame with V and J; all others were non-productive. Following IMGT convention, CDR3 was defined as the stretch from the second conserved V-encoded cysteine to the conserved J-encoded phenylalanine. Sequences without an unambiguous match to a single V gene segment were excluded from the earlier analysis of 500 to 700 of the donors. An earlier analysis of approximately 590 of the donors called V segments functional above 56.7% productive rearrangements and segregating when the between-donor standard deviation exceeded 5%. A statistical classification framework was developed to diagnose cytomegalovirus status using the catalog of TCR beta chain sequences. A later analysis assigned V and J genes by comparing TCR nucleotide sequences with IMGT/GENE-DB human TR gene sequences. In a later analysis, CDR3 sequences and most-parsimonious VDJ recombination scenarios were assigned using the TCRdist pipeline. In a later analysis, each TCR beta chain was defined by its CDR3 amino acid sequence together with its V-gene family, and reads lacking a unique V-gene family were excluded. In a later analysis, 500 to 650 highly shared, low-generation-probability nucleotide sequences were removed to address suspected cross-contamination and a sequencing artifact. A later analysis calculated a clonal expansion index for each public chain from normalized within-repertoire ranks of inferred template counts. In a later analysis, generation probabilities were computed using a VDJ recombination model fitted to out-of-frame rearrangements, and the results were checked against IGoR. Hypergeometric tests were used in a later analysis to score TCR-TCR, TCR-HLA and TCR-CMV co-occurrence, with a repertoire-size bias correction applied to the TCR pairs. A later analysis estimated false discovery rates by permuting HLA or CMV assignments 20 times. A later analysis grouped co-occurring TCRs with DBSCAN, adding TCRdist sequence similarity when clustering within HLA-allele-positive subsets. Co-occurrence clustering excluded repertoires with fewer than 30,000 or more than 120,000 public chains, plus five with anomalous nucleotide sharing. TCRdb's version of the immuneACCESS table is confined to in-frame rearrangements and falls short of the full clone set. An unresolved V gene accounts for under half of the shortfall where checked; the remainder is of unknown origin. That table supplies the V and J calls and clone size; D and trimming were determined from the DNA. The sample table lists some 190,000 clones, approximately 84% of them with a count of one. The top ten constitute under 1.5% of the sample.

Concerning this clone: No antigen is known for it. Base qualities are missing; no much larger clone stands one base away.

The cohort comprised 666 healthy bone marrow donors. All cohort members were sampled while nominally healthy, although unrecorded immune exposures were likely present. The donor tested CMV seropositive, placing the donor among the 289 seropositive members of the cohort. A peripheral blood sample was collected from each donor, and TCR beta sequencing was performed on peripheral blood mononuclear cells. Genomic DNA extraction from the blood cell samples was performed with the Qiagen DNeasy Blood Extraction Kit. Sequenced sample: PBMCs. The TCR was taken from a girl under 18 in good health and CMV-seropositive. In this chain, TRBV18 is recombined with TRBJ2-2; no D gene can be assigned with confidence. Read as DNA, the sequence is TGTGCCAGCTCTCAGGTCGGGGAGCTGTTTTTT. This is translated as CASSQVGELFF.